This T cell receptor (beta chain) was identified in a study of kidney transplant recipient with SARS-CoV-2 infection. In germline, CDR1 is SNHLY, CDR2 FYNNEI. The length of the CDR3 is 10 residues. V gave up 8 bases and J gave up 4 bases, with 2 bases separating them. TCRdb used MiXCR to reprocess the reads, holding one entry per CDR3 protein. The sample yields 200,000 to 250,000 distinct CDR3 sequences, 29% seen once. This clonotype has at least ten counts. The sequence derives from a male patient younger than 45 who had COVID-19 and was a kidney transplant recipient. T cells may partly derive from the graft donor. V and J are TRBV2 and TRBJ2-2; D remains unclear. Sequences were derived from a blood sample, sampled at baseline and on roughly day 110 from a kidney transplant recipient. The CDR3 sequence: CASGTGELFF. In DNA form, the CDR3 reads TGTGCCAGCGGCACCGGGGAGCTGTTTTTT. The variable domain in full, with the rest retrieved from reference TRBV2 and TRBJ2-2, is EPEVTQTPSHQVTQMGQEVILRCVPISNHLYFYWYRQILGQKVEFLVSFYNNEISEKSEIFDDQFSVERPDGSNFTLKIRSTKLEDSAMYFCASGTGELFFGEGSRLTVL.